The clone carrying this T cell receptor beta chain turned up a few times. The antigen remains undetermined. These data come from a study of T-cell memory formation after mild COVID-19. Study-wide findings and caveats: Of the contracting clones, CD4+ ones lay mainly in CM and EM, and CD8+ ones in EMRA.

MiXCR, applied by TCRdb to the 5' RACE reads, yields one record per CDR3 protein. The sample holds 470,000 or so distinct CDR3 sequences, about a sixth seen once. The CDR3 consists of 20 residues. Between the trimmed V and J ends, which lost 3 bases and 2 bases, there was a span of 27 bases. Germline V gene data show CDR1 as LGHDT and CDR2 as YNNKEL (reference sequence). The V call is TRBV3-1, the J call TRBJ2-3; possible D gene TRBD2, 5 bases. Input material: PBMCs or a T cell subset sorted from them (not recorded which). The receptor comes from a young man who had mild COVID-19 (a few samples of this study predate the infection). Cell type and time point are not known. CDR3 loop: CASSHPGDPPVPIYTDTQYF. CDR3 DNA: TGTGCCAGCAGCCATCCCGGGGATCCCCCTGTCCCGATTTACACAGATACGCAGTATTTT.